A selection of T cell receptor beta chains follows, all from one sample in a study of response to subunit inactivated influenza vaccine. TCRdb analysed the RT-PCR reads with MiXCR anew, one entry per CDR3 protein. This table has roughly 670,000 distinct CDR3 sequences, 12% to 15% appearing once. The sequences come from PBMCs from blood, collected around 14 days before vaccination. These receptors came from a man aged 45-65 years who received an inactivated influenza vaccine. CDR3s include the opening cysteine and the closing phenylalanine or tryptophan. A D gene is named only where the DNA matches it firmly. Clone size, where shown, is once, few, many, or a class for clones that have expanded.

D: TRBD1
V: TRBV4-2
J: TRBJ2-1
size: few
DNA: TGTGCCAGCAGCCAAGACCAGGACAGGGACTACAATGAGCAGTTCTTC
CDR3: CASSQDQDRDYNEQFF

D: TRBD1
V: TRBV7-8
J: TRBJ2-2
size: few
DNA: TGTGCCAGCAGCTCGGGACAGATTTACACCGGGGAGCTGTTTTTT
CDR3: CASSSGQIYTGELFF

D: .
V: TRBV10-3
J: TRBJ1-1
size: many
DNA: TGTGCCATCAGTTCCTCCGGGGTGAACACTGAAGCTTTCTTT
CDR3: CAISSSGVNTEAFF

D: TRBD2
V: TRBV6-2/TRBV6-3
J: TRBJ2-7
size: .
DNA: TGTGCCAGCAGTTACGCGGGATTAGCGGGGAGTTACGAGCAGTACTTC
CDR3: CASSYAGLAGSYEQYF

D: .
V: TRBV20-1
J: TRBJ1-1
size: many
DNA: TGCAGTGCTAGTGGGTTCGGCGGAAACACTGAAGCTTTCTTT
CDR3: CSASGFGGNTEAFF

D: TRBD1
V: TRBV9
J: TRBJ1-2
size: .
DNA: TGTGCCAGCAGCGTAGGACAGGGAGCTAACTATGGCTACACCTTC
CDR3: CASSVGQGANYGYTF

D: TRBD1
V: TRBV15
J: TRBJ2-1
size: few
DNA: TGTGCCACCAGCACGGACAGGGGAAGAAACAATGAGCAGTTCTTC
CDR3: CATSTDRGRNNEQFF

D: .
V: TRBV4-3
J: TRBJ2-1
size: .
DNA: TGCGCCAGCAGCAAAGGACGGATAGCAAATGAGCAGTTCTTC
CDR3: CASSKGRIANEQFF

D: .
V: TRBV7-2
J: TRBJ2-2
size: many
DNA: TGTGCCAGCAGCCTTATGGGCCCATTCGGGGAGCTGTTTTTT
CDR3: CASSLMGPFGELFF

D: TRBD2
V: TRBV29-1
J: TRBJ2-3
size: few
DNA: TGCAGCGTTGAAAGAGCCAGCGGGGGCACAGATACGCAGTATTTT
CDR3: CSVERASGGTDTQYF

D: .
V: TRBV2
J: TRBJ1-2
size: many
DNA: TGTGCCAGCCTGGAGGGACAACCGTATGGCTACACCTTC
CDR3: CASLEGQPYGYTF

D: TRBD1
V: TRBV6-1
J: TRBJ1-4
size: .
DNA: TGTGCCAGCAGGCCTATACTTCCACCGGGACAGGGGGCAGAAAAACTGTTTTTT
CDR3: CASRPILPPGQGAEKLFF

D: .
V: TRBV5-1
J: TRBJ2-2
size: many
DNA: TGCGCCAGCAGCTTGGAACCCACGTCGAACACCGGGGAGCTGTTTTTT
CDR3: CASSLEPTSNTGELFF

D: TRBD2
V: TRBV29-1
J: TRBJ2-7
size: .
DNA: TGCAGCGTTGCATCGGGACTAGCGGGAGGGTCCTACGAGCAGTACTTC
CDR3: CSVASGLAGGSYEQYF

D: TRBD1
V: TRBV12-3/TRBV12-4
J: TRBJ2-2
size: many
DNA: TGTGCCAGCAGGAGGGACAGGGTAAACACCGGGGAGCTGTTTTTT
CDR3: CASRRDRVNTGELFF

D: .
V: TRBV6-2/TRBV6-3
J: TRBJ1-1
size: many
DNA: TGTGCCAGCAGTTACTTGTCAGACCAGAACACTGAAGCTTTCTTT
CDR3: CASSYLSDQNTEAFF

D: .
V: TRBV10-3
J: TRBJ2-5
size: .
DNA: TGTGCCATCAGTACAAGGGACGGTGAGACCCAGTACTTC
CDR3: CAISTRDGETQYF

D: .
V: TRBV6-1
J: TRBJ1-2
size: .
DNA: TGTGCCGGGAGTAACAACTACTATGGCTACACCTTC
CDR3: CAGSNNYYGYTF

D: .
V: TRBV15
J: TRBJ2-1
size: .
DNA: TGTGCCACCAGCAGGGGGGGAGGGGGCCTATCAACAGAGCAGTTCTTC
CDR3: CATSRGGGGLSTEQFF

D: .
V: TRBV6-1
J: TRBJ1-5
size: many
DNA: TGTGCCAGCAGATCCGGGACGGATAGCAATCAGCCCCAGCATTTT
CDR3: CASRSGTDSNQPQHF

D: TRBD2
V: TRBV7-2
J: TRBJ2-1
size: .
DNA: TGTGCCAGCAGCTTACGCGGGGGGGACTTTTACAATGAGCAGTTCTTC
CDR3: CASSLRGGDFYNEQFF

D: TRBD1
V: TRBV5-1
J: TRBJ2-1
size: few
DNA: TGCGCCAGCAGCTTTAACAAACCAGGGGGCGATGAGCAGTTCTTC
CDR3: CASSFNKPGGDEQFF

D: .
V: TRBV20-1
J: TRBJ2-5
size: few
DNA: TGCAGTGCCTCTCGGCTCCAAGAGACCCAGTACTTC
CDR3: CSASRLQETQYF

D: TRBD2
V: TRBV28
J: TRBJ2-7
size: .
DNA: TGTGCCAGCAGTTTAGCGACACTAGCGGGAATCGAGCAGTACTTC
CDR3: CASSLATLAGIEQYF

D: TRBD2
V: TRBV10-3
J: TRBJ2-3
size: few
DNA: TGTGCCATCAGCGGGACTAGCGGGATAGCTAGCACAGATACGCAGTATTTT
CDR3: CAISGTSGIASTDTQYF

D: .
V: TRBV5-1
J: TRBJ2-7
size: few
DNA: TGCGCCAGCAGCTTGGATGGGACACAAGCGCAGTACTTC
CDR3: CASSLDGTQAQYF

D: .
V: TRBV19
J: TRBJ2-5
size: .
DNA: TGTGCCAGTAGTATAGGGGACGGCTCCGCGGCGCTCCAAGAGACCCAGTACTTC
CDR3: CASSIGDGSAALQETQYF

D: TRBD2
V: TRBV12-3/TRBV12-4
J: TRBJ2-2
size: .
DNA: TGTGCCAGCAGTTCCGCCCGACTAGCGGGGGGCCGGGGCGGGGAGCTGTTTTTT
CDR3: CASSSARLAGGRGGELFF

D: TRBD2
V: TRBV5-3
J: TRBJ2-3
size: .
DNA: TGTGCTGGGAGCTTGGCCGTGTCGCTAGCGGGACAAACTAGCACAGATACGCAGTATTTT
CDR3: CAGSLAVSLAGQTSTDTQYF

D: .
V: TRBV6-6
J: TRBJ1-2
size: .
DNA: TGTGCCAGCAGGCGCTCCAGGGAGGATGGCTACACCTTC
CDR3: CASRRSREDGYTF

D: .
V: TRBV11-1
J: TRBJ2-5
size: many
DNA: TGTGCCAGCAGCTTAGGATGGGCAGGGGCAAAAATGGGAGAGACCCAGTACTTC
CDR3: CASSLGWAGAKMGETQYF

D: .
V: TRBV21-1
J: TRBJ2-1
size: many
DNA: TGTGCCAGCAGCAAAGGTAGGCAGGGCTCCTACAATGAGCAGTTCTTC
CDR3: CASSKGRQGSYNEQFF

D: TRBD1
V: TRBV7-2
J: TRBJ1-6
size: few
DNA: TGTGCCAGCAGCTCCGTTGTTGTACAGGGGAATTCACCCCTCCACTTT
CDR3: CASSSVVVQGNSPLHF

D: .
V: TRBV5-1
J: TRBJ2-1
size: .
DNA: TGCGCCAGCAGCTTGGGCGAGGGGGGGCAGTTCTTC
CDR3: CASSLGEGGQFF

D: TRBD2
V: TRBV13
J: TRBJ2-3
size: .
DNA: TGTGCCAGCAGCTTAGTGGCTAGCGGGGGCGCCGGCACAGATACGCAGTATTTT
CDR3: CASSLVASGGAGTDTQYF

D: .
V: TRBV11-2
J: TRBJ2-1
size: few
DNA: TGTGCCAGCAGCTTAGTGGTTGGACTCCTCGAAAATGAGCAGTTCTTC
CDR3: CASSLVVGLLENEQFF

D: .
V: TRBV2
J: TRBJ2-1
size: .
DNA: TGTGCCAGCAGTGTACAGCTGAGCTCCTACAATGAGCAGTTCTTC
CDR3: CASSVQLSSYNEQFF

D: .
V: TRBV7-2
J: TRBJ1-3
size: many
DNA: TGTGCCAGCATCAACCGGGGCGGTGGAAACACCATATATTTT
CDR3: CASINRGGGNTIYF

D: .
V: TRBV9
J: TRBJ2-1
size: .
DNA: TGTGCCAGCAGCGTAGTGGGGTTCGAGACCTACAATGAGCAGTTCTTC
CDR3: CASSVVGFETYNEQFF

D: .
V: TRBV4-2
J: TRBJ2-1
size: .
DNA: TGTGCCAGCAGCCAGGATACAGGATTTGAGCAGTTCTTC
CDR3: CASSQDTGFEQFF

D: .
V: TRBV7-2
J: TRBJ1-2
size: few
DNA: TGTGCCAGCAGCTTGGAGGTCAGGGGCTATGGCTACACCTTC
CDR3: CASSLEVRGYGYTF

D: TRBD1
V: TRBV28
J: TRBJ2-3
size: many
DNA: TGTGCCAGCAGTTTAGGACAGGGGTTCGCAGATACGCAGTATTTT
CDR3: CASSLGQGFADTQYF

D: TRBD1
V: TRBV20-1
J: TRBJ2-5
size: few
DNA: TGCAGTGCTAGTTTACAGGGGTTCGGGGAGACCCAGTACTTC
CDR3: CSASLQGFGETQYF

D: .
V: TRBV11-2
J: TRBJ2-2
size: .
DNA: TGTGCCAGCAGCACGGGGACTCTAAACACCGGGGAGCTGTTTTTT
CDR3: CASSTGTLNTGELFF

D: TRBD1
V: TRBV10-3
J: TRBJ1-1
size: few
DNA: TGTGCCATCAGAGGGGGCGCGGCGGGGAACACTGAAGCTTTCTTT
CDR3: CAIRGGAAGNTEAFF

D: TRBD2
V: TRBV6-5
J: TRBJ2-1
size: many
DNA: TGTGCCAGCAGTTCACGGGAGGACCCCTACAATGAGCAGTTCTTC
CDR3: CASSSREDPYNEQFF

D: .
V: TRBV5-5
J: TRBJ1-2
size: .
DNA: TGTGCCAGCAGCTATTCCAAGGGGGATGGCTACACCTTC
CDR3: CASSYSKGDGYTF

D: TRBD2
V: TRBV6-2/TRBV6-3
J: TRBJ2-5
size: .
DNA: TGTGCCAGCAGTTACCGGGAGGAAGAGACCCAGTACTTC
CDR3: CASSYREEETQYF

D: TRBD2
V: TRBV7-2
J: TRBJ2-3
size: .
DNA: TGTGCCAGCAGCTTATCCGTAGCGGGAGGTCCTTCAGATACGCAGTATTTT
CDR3: CASSLSVAGGPSDTQYF

D: .
V: TRBV10-3
J: TRBJ1-1
size: .
DNA: TGTGCCATCAGTGGGCAGGGGACTGAAGCTTTCTTT
CDR3: CAISGQGTEAFF

D: TRBD2
V: TRBV5-1
J: TRBJ2-7
size: few
DNA: TGCGCCAGCGGGCCGGGGACTAGCGGGAGTAACGAGCAGTACTTC
CDR3: CASGPGTSGSNEQYF

D: .
V: TRBV10-3
J: TRBJ2-1
size: many
DNA: TGTGCCATCATTAGACCGGGACCAGAGCCAATTGAGCAGTTCTTC
CDR3: CAIIRPGPEPIEQFF

D: TRBD1
V: TRBV5-5
J: TRBJ2-7
size: few
DNA: TGTGCCAGCAGCTCCTGGGACAGCTACGAGCAGTACTTC
CDR3: CASSSWDSYEQYF